Included here is one TCR beta chain sequence, with context. Looked up from germline, CDR1 is MNHEY and CDR2 is SVGAGI. The CDR3 totals 13 residues. V was pared by 0 bases and J by 6 bases, with 8 bases between. These data are taken from a study of blood T cell repertoires in COVID-19. Sequenced by immunoSEQ multiplex PCR; TCRdb stores in-frame clones only, minus some. The repertoire holds around 230,000 clones, with approximately 90% as singletons. The source is a young man who had recovered from COVID-19. Sequenced: peripheral blood. The chain employs TRBV6-5 and TRBJ1-2, with D unclear. CDR3 nucleotides: TGTGCCAGCAGTTACTCAGAGTTTAATGGCTACACCTTC. Its protein is CASSYSEFNGYTF.